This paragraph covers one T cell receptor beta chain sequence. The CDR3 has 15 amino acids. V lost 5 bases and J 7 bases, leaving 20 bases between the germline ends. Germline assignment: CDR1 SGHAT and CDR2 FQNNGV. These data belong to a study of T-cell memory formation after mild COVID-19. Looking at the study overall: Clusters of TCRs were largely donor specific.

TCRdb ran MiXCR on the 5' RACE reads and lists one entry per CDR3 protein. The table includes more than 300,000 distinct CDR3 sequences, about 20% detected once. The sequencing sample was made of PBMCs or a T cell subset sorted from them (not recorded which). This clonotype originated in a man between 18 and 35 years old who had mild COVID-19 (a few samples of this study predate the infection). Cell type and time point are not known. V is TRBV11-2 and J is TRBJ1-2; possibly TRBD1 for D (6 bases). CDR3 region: CASSPLGGQIGGYTF. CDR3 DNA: TGTGCCAGCAGCCCTCTGGGGGGGCAAATCGGTGGCTACACCTTC.